Listed here are 32 T cell receptor beta chains from one sample, sequenced in a study of cytomegalovirus exposure and HLA in healthy donors. Vbeta (60) and Jbeta (13) primers were used in the PCR. Only in-frame clones appear in the TCRdb table, and some are missing; sequencing was by immunoSEQ multiplex PCR. The sample holds over 150,000 clones, about 81% seen once. Specimen: PBMCs. The source of these receptors is a woman aged 18-29 years in good health and CMV-seronegative.

The chain has TRBV7-9 and TRBJ2-7; D not resolved. The ends were cut back, 5 bases at V and 2 bases at J, with 4 bases in the middle. Germline CDR1 is SEHNR and CDR2 is FQNEAQ (reference sequence). The CDR3 runs 11 residues. CDR3 protein: CASSPAYEQYF. CDR3 DNA sequence: TGTGCCAGCAGCCCTGCCTACGAGCAGTACTTC.

The chain uses TRBV18 and TRBJ2-1; 15 bases align to TRBD2. This CDR3 region has 17 residues. CDR1 is KGHSH, CDR2 LQKENI, per germline. The J segment lost 6 bases and the V segment lost 3 bases, leaving 6 bases of the junction unmatched. CDR3 DNA: TGTGCCAGCTCACCCGTCGGACTAGCGGGAGGGCCCAATGAGCAGTTCTTC. Its protein is CASSPVGLAGGPNEQFF.

The chain is built from TRBV25-1 and TRBJ2-2, with a weak D call TRBD1 (6 bases). V was trimmed by 0 bases and J by 4 bases, leaving 15 bases between them. The length of the CDR3 is 17 residues. Germline loops: CDR1 MGHDK, CDR2 SYGVNS. CDR3 protein: CASSEYREQGFTGELFF. The CDR3, as DNA: TGTGCCAGCAGTGAATATAGGGAACAGGGTTTCACCGGGGAGCTGTTTTTT.

The chain combines TRBV2 with TRBJ1-2, with D uncertain. Trimming left V 5 bases short and J 8 bases short, with 12 bases between. The CDR3 is 12 amino acids. Germline V gene lookup returns CDR1 SNHLY and CDR2 FYNNEI. CDR3 sequence: CASSPPRGGYTF. In DNA form, the CDR3 reads TGTGCCAGCAGTCCCCCCCGGGGAGGCTACACCTTC.

In its sample, this clone was seen once. The chain is built from TRBV7-9 and TRBJ1-1, with D perhaps TRBD1 (6 bases). Per the germline V gene, CDR1 is SEHNR and CDR2 is FQNEAQ (reference sequence). Between the trimmed V and J ends, which lost 6 bases and 3 bases, there was a span of 14 bases. The CDR3 is 14 residues long. The CDR3 bases are TGTGCCAGCAGATGGGGGGGCGCGTACACTGAAGCTTTCTTT. Amino acids: CASRWGGAYTEAFF.

V usage is TRBV9 and J usage is TRBJ2-2; TRBD1 matches at 10 bases. Losses at the gene ends were 4 bases for V and 4 bases for J; bases not matched to a gene: 4. CDR1 and CDR2 from the germline V gene are SGDLS and YYNGEE. The CDR3 length is 15 residues. CDR3 region: CASSPRTGGTGELFF. DNA of the CDR3: TGTGCCAGCAGCCCTCGGACAGGGGGCACCGGGGAGCTGTTTTTT. Together with reference TRBV9 and TRBJ2-2, the CDR3 gives the full variable domain: DSGVTQTPKHLITATGQRVTLRCSPRSGDLSVYWYQQSLDQGLQFLIQYYNGEERAKGNILERFSAQQFPDLHSELNLSSLELGDSALYFCASSPRTGGTGELFFGEGSRLTVL.

CDR3 sequence (DNA): TGTGCCAGCAGTATCCCTCTCGGGACTAGCGTCTACAATGAGCAGTTCTTC. Translation gives CASSIPLGTSVYNEQFF. The chain employs TRBV2 and TRBJ2-1; TRBD2 aligns across 10 bases. The CDR3 totals 17 residues. Germline trimming cut 5 bases from V and 3 bases from J; bases unmatched to any gene: 10. CDR1 is SNHLY, CDR2 FYNNEI, per germline. Variable domain in full (rest from reference TRBV2 and TRBJ2-1): EPEVTQTPSHQVTQMGQEVILRCVPISNHLYFYWYRQILGQKVEFLVSFYNNEISEKSEIFDDQFSVERPDGSNFTLKIRSTKLEDSAMYFCASSIPLGTSVYNEQFFGPGTRLTVL.

The chain carries TRBV4-1 and TRBJ2-7; possibly TRBD1 for D (6 bases). This CDR3 spans 16 amino acids. The V and J ends lost 4 bases and 2 bases respectively, with 18 bases between them. In germline, CDR1 is MGHRA, CDR2 YSYEKL. The CDR3 bases are TGCGCCAGCAGCCGCCCCGTAGGCCAGGGGACCTACGAGCAGTACTTC. Translated, it gives CASSRPVGQGTYEQYF.

This chain uses TRBV6-5 with TRBJ1-2; TRBD1 matches at 7 bases. Germline trimming cut 4 bases from V and 8 bases from J; bases unmatched to any gene: 13. This CDR3 has 15 residues. Germline V gene sequence: CDR1 MNHEY, CDR2 SVGAGI. Here the CDR3 reads CASSSAVTGARGYTF. The CDR3 DNA follows: TGTGCCAGCAGTTCCGCAGTAACAGGGGCGAGGGGCTACACCTTC.

This rearrangement joins TRBV7-3 to TRBJ1-2, with a weak D call TRBD1 (5 bases). Germline CDR1 reads SGHTA; CDR2 reads FQGTGA. V lost 4 bases, J lost 5 bases, and 11 bases lay in between. The CDR3 has 13 amino acids. The CDR3 here is CASSSGGGYGYTF. The CDR3 bases are TGTGCCAGCAGCTCTGGGGGGGGATATGGCTACACCTTC.

V is TRBV4-2 and J is TRBJ1-1, with 7 bases lining up with TRBD1. Germline loops: CDR1 LGHNA, CDR2 YNFKEQ. J was trimmed by 1 base and V by 2 bases; bases with no gene match: 7. There are 16 residues in the CDR3. In nucleotides, the CDR3 is TGTGCCAGCAGCCAAATTATGCAGGGGGGGAACACTGAAGCTTTCTTT. This codes for CASSQIMQGGNTEAFF.

This clone occurred once. The chain employs TRBV15 and TRBJ2-1, with D possibly being TRBD2 (6 bases). Germline-derived CDR1 and CDR2 are LNHNV and YYDKDF (reference sequence). There are 16 residues in the CDR3. V lost 5 bases and J lost 2, with 16 bases in between. CDR3 sequence reads: CATSPPGVSTYNEQFF. The CDR3 DNA follows: TGTGCCACCAGCCCTCCGGGGGTGTCAACCTACAATGAGCAGTTCTTC.

CDR3 in amino acids: CASSLEQGSNYGYTF. The CDR3 DNA follows: TGCGCCAGCAGCTTGGAACAGGGATCTAACTATGGCTACACCTTC. This rearrangement joins TRBV5-1 to TRBJ1-2; D may be TRBD1 (6 bases). Per germline, CDR1 SGHRS and CDR2 YFSETQ. The CDR3 consists of 15 residues. V gave up 0 bases and J gave up 0 bases, with 9 bases separating them. Supplemented by reference TRBV5-1 and TRBJ1-2, the full variable domain reads KAGVTQTPRYLIKTRGQQVTLSCSPISGHRSVSWYQQTPGQGLQFLFEYFSETQRNKGNFPGRFSGRQFSNSRSEMNVSTLELGDSALYLCASSLEQGSNYGYTFGSGTRLTVV.

The chain joins TRBV5-1 to TRBJ2-1, with 13 bases identical to TRBD2. The CDR3 consists of 17 residues. CDR1 is SGHRS, CDR2 YFSETQ, per germline. The junction had 11 bases not matched to a gene; V was cut back by 4 bases and J by 7 bases. The CDR3 protein is CASSISFGTSGTNEQFF. In nucleotides, the CDR3 is TGCGCCAGCAGCATAAGTTTCGGGACTAGCGGGACTAATGAGCAGTTCTTC. The entire variable domain, with the rest obtained from reference TRBV5-1 and TRBJ2-1, is as follows: KAGVTQTPRYLIKTRGQQVTLSCSPISGHRSVSWYQQTPGQGLQFLFEYFSETQRNKGNFPGRFSGRQFSNSRSEMNVSTLELGDSALYLCASSISFGTSGTNEQFFGPGTRLTVL.

The V and J genes are TRBV7-2 and TRBJ1-5; D ambiguous. The CDR3 runs 15 residues. V lost 1 base, J lost 5 bases, and 12 bases lay in between. Germline loops: CDR1 SGHTA, CDR2 FQGNSA. DNA for the CDR3: TGTGCCAGCAGCTTAGTTGTCGCCGGGGATCAGCCCCAGCATTTT. Translation: CASSLVVAGDQPQHF.

This chain uses TRBV18 with TRBJ1-5; 7 bases map to TRBD1. The CDR3 has 19 amino acids. The V gene's germline CDR1 is KGHSH and CDR2 LQKENI. J gave up 5 bases and V 2 bases, and 18 bases lay outside the gene matches. The CDR3 bases are TGTGCCAGCTCACCAACGTATTTAACCGGGACAGAACACGATCAGCCCCAGCATTTT. This translates into CASSPTYLTGTEHDQPQHF.

This clone showed up just a few times. The chain employs TRBV5-8 and TRBJ1-1; tentative D call: TRBD1 (5 bases). The CDR3 contains 15 residues. The germline gives CDR1 SGHTS, CDR2 YDEGEE. V was clipped by 2 bases and J by 4 bases, with 15 bases between them. CDR3 bases: TGTGCCAGCAGCTTTCTCGGGGGAAAGGGCACTGAAGCTTTCTTT. It translates to CASSFLGGKGTEAFF.

The gene calls are TRBV5-6 and TRBJ2-7; 8 nucleotides line up with TRBD1. The J segment lost 3 bases and the V segment lost 1 base, leaving 3 bases of the junction unmatched. The CDR3 loop spans 14 amino acids. CDR1 is SGHDT and CDR2 is YYEEEE in the germline V gene. Here the CDR3 reads CASSLSGTGYEQYF. As DNA, the CDR3 is TGTGCCAGCAGCTTGTCCGGGACAGGCTACGAGCAGTACTTC.

This chain joins TRBV14 and TRBJ2-5, with D possibly being TRBD1 (6 bases). Trimming left V 2 bases short and J 4 bases short, with 32 bases between. The CDR3 extends over 21 amino acids. CDR1 and CDR2 from the germline V gene are SGHDN and FVKESK. The DNA of the CDR3 is TGTGCCAGCAGCCAATCTTGGATCGACAGAGGGGGAACTACTATGGGAGAGACCCAGTACTTC. Its translation: CASSQSWIDRGGTTMGETQYF. Full variable domain (outside the CDR3, taken from reference TRBV14 and TRBJ2-5): EAGVTQFPSHSVIEKGQTVTLRCDPISGHDNLYWYRRVMGKEIKFLLHFVKESKQDESGMPNNRFLAERTGGTYSTLKVQPAELEDSGVYFCASSQSWIDRGGTTMGETQYFGPGTRLLVL.

In its sample, this clone was seen once. The chain recombines TRBV25-1 with TRBJ1-4; 11 bases match TRBD1. V dropped 9 bases and J dropped 7; count of bases not matched to a gene: 7. The CDR3 extends over 14 amino acids. Germline lookup yields CDR1 MGHDK and CDR2 SYGVNS. CDR3 sequence reads: CASNGGQGGEKLFF. The CDR3, as DNA: TGTGCCAGTAACGGGGGACAGGGGGGTGAAAAACTGTTTTTT.

The chain employs TRBV5-6 and TRBJ1-1; no firm D call. Deletions cut 0 bases from V and 5 bases from J, with 11 bases between. The germline V gene encodes CDR1 SGHDT and CDR2 YYEEEE. The CDR3 totals 14 residues. As DNA, the CDR3 is TGTGCCAGCAGCTTGGAACACGGGGTTACTGAAGCTTTCTTT. Translating gives CASSLEHGVTEAFF.

In its sample, this clone was seen once. The chain joins TRBV27 to TRBJ2-7; possibly TRBD1 for D (6 bases). From germline, CDR1 is MNHEY and CDR2 SMNVEV (reference sequence). Trimming removed 7 bases from V and 1 base from J, with 14 bases in between. This CDR3 contains 14 residues. CDR3 in DNA: TGTGCCAGCAAAGACAGGTTTTGGTCCTACGAGCAGTACTTC. This encodes CASKDRFWSYEQYF.

The chain recombines TRBV28 with TRBJ2-7, with 7 bases identical to TRBD2. Trimming removed 1 base from V and 5 bases from J; junction bases left unmatched: 5. CDR1 is MDHEN, CDR2 SYDVKM, per germline. The CDR3 runs to 14 residues. Here the CDR3 reads CASSLSGLPHEQYF. CDR3 in DNA: TGTGCCAGCAGTTTATCGGGACTACCCCACGAGCAGTACTTC. The whole variable domain, remainder taken from reference TRBV28 and TRBJ2-7, is DVKVTQSSRYLVKRTGEKVFLECVQDMDHENMFWYRQDPGLGLRLIYFSYDVKMKEKGDIPEGYSVSREKKERFSLILESASTNQTSMYLCASSLSGLPHEQYFGPGTRLTVT.

The chain is built from TRBV2 and TRBJ2-7; TRBD2 is a possible D gene (6 bases). Germline CDR1 and CDR2: SNHLY and FYNNEI. The CDR3 is 15 residues long. Trimming stripped 2 bases from V and 0 bases from J, with 11 bases between. The CDR3 is CASSEQGGSSYEQYF. The CDR3 DNA follows: TGTGCCAGCAGTGAACAAGGAGGGAGCTCCTACGAGCAGTACTTC.

The chain couples TRBV27 to TRBJ1-2; weak D call: TRBD1 (6 bases). Trimming cost V 6 bases and J 5 bases, with 22 bases left between them. The CDR3 sequence is 16 residues long. Looked up from germline, CDR1 is MNHEY and CDR2 is SMNVEV (reference sequence). CDR3 sequence: CASSPRVDRTYYGYTF. The CDR3 DNA reads as TGTGCCAGCAGCCCCAGAGTGGACAGAACCTATTATGGCTACACCTTC.

This chain uses TRBV7-3 with TRBJ2-1; perhaps TRBD2 as D (6 bases). CDR3 length: 14 amino acids. Trimming pared 0 bases from V and 9 bases from J, leaving 12 bases between. Germline loops: CDR1 SGHTA, CDR2 FQGTGA. CDR3 sequence reads: CASSLTPGVAEQFF. The CDR3 DNA is TGTGCCAGCAGCTTAACTCCGGGGGTGGCTGAGCAGTTCTTC.

This clone has a handful of counts. The chain has TRBV7-8 and TRBJ1-2, with D unclear. The CDR3 totals 14 residues. Trimming removed 5 bases at V and 5 bases at J, with 15 bases between. CDR1 SGHVS and CDR2 FQNEAQ come from the germline V gene. The CDR3 DNA follows: TGTGCCAGCAGCGGGGAGGGTGAGCGGTATGGCTACACCTTC. Residues: CASSGEGERYGYTF.

This chain connects TRBV5-6 to TRBJ1-1; tentatively, D is TRBD1 (5 bases). The CDR3 extends over 14 amino acids. From germline, CDR1 is SGHDT and CDR2 YYEEEE. Trimming left V 1 base short and J 4 bases short, with 11 bases between. CDR3 amino acids: CASSLSGGGTEAFF. DNA for the CDR3: TGTGCCAGCAGCTTGTCCGGGGGTGGCACTGAAGCTTTCTTT.

This chain uses TRBV5-5 with TRBJ2-3; 9 nucleotides line up with TRBD2. This CDR3 contains 16 residues. Trimming took 3 bases from V and 4 from J; bases not matched to a gene: 9. Germline CDR1 and CDR2: SGHKS and YYEKEE (reference sequence). The CDR3 reads CASSYGTSQLADTQYF. The CDR3 DNA is TGTGCCAGCAGCTACGGGACTAGCCAATTGGCAGATACGCAGTATTTT.

The J gene is TRBJ1-2, the V gene TRBV6-1; the D gene is possibly TRBD1 (5 bases). Trimming took 2 bases from V and 7 from J, leaving 17 bases between them. The CDR3 covers 15 residues. From germline, CDR1 is MNHNS and CDR2 SASEGT. The CDR3 sequence is CASSELGGRRGGYTF. CDR3 in DNA: TGTGCCAGCAGTGAACTAGGCGGTAGAAGGGGTGGCTACACCTTC.

The chain links TRBV7-9 to TRBJ1-1; D uncertain. Germline V gene lookup returns CDR1 SEHNR and CDR2 FQNEAQ (reference sequence). V was clipped by 2 bases and J by 11 bases, with 6 bases between them. This CDR3 contains 10 residues. The CDR3 here is CASSLPTAFF. The CDR3, as DNA: TGTGCCAGCAGCTTACCTACCGCTTTCTTT.

The chain recombines TRBV5-1 with TRBJ1-6, with a possible D match to TRBD1 (6 bases). V was cut by 5 bases and J by 2 bases, with 14 bases left in between. Germline lookup yields CDR1 SGHRS and CDR2 YFSETQ. The CDR3 runs 16 residues. In DNA, the CDR3 is TGCGCCAGCAGGATACAGGGTGGCACCTATAATTCACCCCTCCACTTT. Protein product: CASRIQGGTYNSPLHF.